This TCR beta chain emerged from a study of human T cells and chemical hapten exposure. Overall study context: There were weekly diphenylcyclopropenone doses to the scalp for patients throughout the approximately 24-week study. Study outcomes and limitations: Expanded TCR sets contained significantly more large CDR3 similarity clusters than controls.

Turning to this clonotype: Its matching antigen is unknown.

Time point specified: patch test 3, about 24 weeks after DPC sensitization. As to treatment: therapeutic diphenylcyclopropenone sensitization with weekly scalp DPC. TCRdb itself ran the RACE reads through MiXCR, one entry per CDR3 protein. Among 70,000 to 90,000 distinct CDR3 sequences listed, roughly 10% were seen once. Germline V gene data show CDR1 as SGDLS and CDR2 as YYNGEE. Between the trimmed V and J ends, which lost 5 bases and 0 bases, there was a span of 10 bases. The CDR3 runs to 14 residues. The V and J genes are TRBV9 and TRBJ2-3; no clear D gene. The sequence was obtained from a woman aged 45 to 65 with alopecia areata. Some clones in this sample may be carry-over from other donors' samples. The starting material was whole blood, obtained in connection with sensitization to the hapten diphenylcyclopropenone (DPC). The CDR3 loop reads CASRPLPSTDTQYF. CDR3 in DNA: TGTGCCAGCAGACCCTTGCCTAGCACAGATACGCAGTATTTT.